Listed below are T cell receptor beta chains from one sample, sequenced in a study of cytomegalovirus exposure and HLA in healthy donors. TCRdb's table, derived via immunoSEQ multiplex PCR, lists solely in-frame clones and lacks some. The sample lists about 130,000 clones, nearly 90% occurring once. The specimen sequenced was PBMCs. These receptors all stem from a man aged 25 to 45 in good health and CMV-seronegative. CDR3s include the opening cysteine and the closing phenylalanine or tryptophan. The D gene is left open where the match is weak. Only some rows state a clone size, as once, few, many or a class for expanded clones.

d_gene	j_gene	v_gene	abundance	CDR3aa	CDR3nt
TRBD2	TRBJ2-5	TRBV5-4	.	CASSSWTSSQETQYF	TGTGCCAGCAGCTCTTGGACTAGCAGCCAAGAGACCCAGTACTTC
.	TRBJ1-5	TRBV5-6	.	CASSSWTTNQPQHF	TGTGCCAGCAGCTCTTGGACAACGAATCAGCCCCAGCATTTT
.	TRBJ2-7	TRBV2	.	CASTEEREQYF	TGTGCCAGCACAGAGGAGAGGGAGCAGTACTTC
TRBD1	TRBJ2-1	TRBV18	.	CASRQGGGNEQFF	TGTGCCAGCAGACAGGGGGGCGGAAATGAGCAGTTCTTC
TRBD1	TRBJ1-1	TRBV14	.	CASSSHVGRGTEAFF	TGTGCCAGCAGTTCCCACGTTGGCAGGGGGACTGAAGCTTTCTTT
.	TRBJ2-1	TRBV9	.	CASSVEGHKYNEQFF	TGTGCCAGCAGCGTAGAGGGACACAAATACAATGAGCAGTTCTTC
.	TRBJ1-1	TRBV6-6	.	CASTQAIVALTEAFF	TGTGCCAGCACCCAAGCGATTGTGGCACTCACTGAAGCTTTCTTT
.	TRBJ1-1	TRBV28	.	CASSLGTPNTEAFF	TGTGCCAGCAGTTTGGGGACACCGAACACTGAAGCTTTCTTT
.	TRBJ1-2	TRBV19	.	CATDGQGYGYTF	TGTGCCACCGATGGGCAGGGCTATGGCTACACCTTC
.	TRBJ2-5	TRBV7-2	.	CASSRYKAKLGVEETQYF	TGTGCCAGCAGCCGTTACAAGGCCAAGCTCGGGGTTGAGGAGACCCAGTACTTC
.	TRBJ2-7	TRBV7-2	.	CASSPEWGGVEQYF	TGTGCCAGCAGCCCGGAGTGGGGGGGCGTCGAGCAGTACTTC
.	TRBJ1-4	TRBV6-5	.	CASSPQGREKLFF	TGTGCCAGCAGCCCCCAGGGGCGGGAAAAACTGTTTTTT
.	TRBJ2-3	TRBV7-9	.	CASHSGTDTQYF	TGTGCCAGTCACTCGGGCACAGATACGCAGTATTTT
TRBD1	TRBJ1-5	TRBV7-8	.	CASSILTGRYSNQPQHF	TGTGCCAGCAGCATCTTGACAGGGAGATATAGCAATCAGCCCCAGCATTTT
.	TRBJ2-1	TRBV7-2	once	CASSSQGIGEQFF	TGTGCCAGCAGCTCTCAGGGGATTGGTGAGCAGTTCTTC
.	TRBJ2-1	TRBV5-1	.	CASSLSGGPLYNEQFF	TGCGCCAGCAGCTTGTCGGGGGGCCCGCTTTACAATGAGCAGTTCTTC
TRBD1	TRBJ1-5	TRBV19	.	CASSRMEDRVNLPQHF	TGTGCCAGTAGTAGAATGGAGGACAGGGTTAATCTGCCCCAGCATTTT
.	TRBJ1-4	TRBV14	.	CASSSTAVTGYEKLFF	TGTGCCAGCAGCTCCACAGCGGTAACGGGGTATGAAAAACTGTTTTTT
.	TRBJ2-5	TRBV6-1	.	CASSLLDQETQYF	TGTGCCAGCAGTTTACTAGATCAAGAGACCCAGTACTTC
TRBD1	TRBJ1-5	TRBV5-5	once	CASSLGQGGDFSNQPQHF	TGTGCCAGCAGCTTGGGACAGGGTGGTGACTTTAGCAATCAGCCCCAGCATTTT
TRBD2	TRBJ2-3	TRBV28	.	CASSLLAGRDTQYF	TGTGCCAGCAGTTTGCTAGCGGGGAGGGATACGCAGTATTTT
.	TRBJ2-3	TRBV19	.	CASSSDSRSTDTQYF	TGTGCCAGTAGTTCCGACAGCAGAAGCACAGATACGCAGTATTTT
TRBD1	TRBJ1-2	TRBV7-9	.	CASSKSGQPNYGYTF	TGTGCCAGCAGCAAGTCGGGACAGCCGAACTATGGCTACACCTTC
TRBD1	TRBJ1-4	TRBV19	.	CASSLGTGIYRATNEKLFF	TGTGCCAGTAGTCTTGGGACAGGGATATATCGTGCAACTAATGAAAAACTGTTTTTT
.	TRBJ2-7	TRBV4-2	.	CASSQGVGQGSYEQYF	TGTGCCAGCAGCCAAGGGGTGGGCCAGGGCTCCTACGAGCAGTACTTC
TRBD2	TRBJ2-1	TRBV5-4	.	CASSLEVSGGSYNEQFF	TGTGCCAGCAGCTTGGAGGTTAGCGGGGGTTCCTACAATGAGCAGTTCTTC
TRBD1	TRBJ1-1	TRBV5-1	.	CASSSRTGPNTEAFF	TGCGCCAGCAGCTCCAGGACAGGGCCGAACACTGAAGCTTTCTTT
.	TRBJ2-7	TRBV15	.	CATSSLPNSYEQYF	TGTGCCACCAGCTCCCTACCAAACTCCTACGAGCAGTACTTC
TRBD1	TRBJ1-2	TRBV6-1	.	CASSVAPDRALYGYTF	TGTGCCAGCAGTGTCGCTCCCGACAGGGCCCTATATGGCTACACCTTC
TRBD2	TRBJ2-3	TRBV12-5	.	CASGGAIDTQYF	TGTGCTAGCGGGGGGGCCATCGATACGCAGTATTTT
TRBD2	TRBJ2-3	TRBV7-2	.	CASSLVPAGGPTDTQYF	TGTGCCAGCAGCTTAGTACCAGCGGGGGGTCCCACAGATACGCAGTATTTT
.	TRBJ1-1	TRBV7-3	.	CASSLARQQNTEAFF	TGTGCCAGCAGCTTAGCTCGACAGCAGAACACTGAAGCTTTCTTT
.	TRBJ1-6	TRBV5-1	.	CASSTGPRGRNSPLHF	TGCGCCAGCAGCACGGGACCCAGGGGAAGAAATTCACCCCTCCACTTT
.	TRBJ1-2	TRBV6-5	.	CASTHMGGLDGYTF	TGTGCCAGCACTCACATGGGGGGATTGGATGGCTACACCTTC
.	TRBJ1-4	TRBV5-8	.	CASRQAGNEKLFF	TGTGCCAGTCGACAGGCGGGTAATGAAAAACTGTTTTTT
.	TRBJ2-3	TRBV7-6	.	CASSRDSHTQYF	TGTGCCAGCAGCCGGGATTCGCATACGCAGTATTTT
.	TRBJ2-2	TRBV4-2	.	CASSPGEGDTGELFF	TGTGCCAGCAGCCCCGGCGAGGGAGACACCGGGGAGCTGTTTTTT
.	TRBJ1-2	TRBV29-1	.	CSVSSGNYGYTF	TGCAGCGTTAGCTCCGGGAACTATGGCTACACCTTC
.	TRBJ2-2	TRBV4-2	.	CASSQDGAPSNYRALQRGELFF	TGTGCCAGCAGCCAAGATGGGGCCCCGTCCAATTATAGGGCCCTCCAACGAGGGGAGCTGTTTTTT
TRBD1	TRBJ2-7	TRBV6-5	once	CASSRDRVYEQYF	TGTGCCAGCAGTCGGGACAGGGTCTACGAGCAGTACTTC
TRBD1	TRBJ2-7	TRBV11-2	.	CASSLVQGAYEQYF	TGTGCCAGCAGCTTAGTACAGGGGGCCTACGAGCAGTACTTC
TRBD2	TRBJ2-5	TRBV5-1	.	CASSQGSGRAKTQYF	TGCGCCAGCAGCCAAGGGAGCGGGAGGGCAAAGACCCAGTACTTC
.	TRBJ1-3	TRBV10-3	.	CAISEFRDSSGNTIYF	TGTGCCATCAGTGAGTTTAGAGATAGCTCTGGAAACACCATATATTTT
TRBD1	TRBJ1-6	TRBV2	.	CASARTGVTYNSPLHF	TGTGCCAGCGCGAGGACAGGCGTTACCTATAATTCACCCCTCCACTTT
.	TRBJ2-3	TRBV5-1	.	CASSSLDLAADTQYF	TGCGCCAGCAGCTCCTTGGACTTGGCGGCGGATACGCAGTATTTT
.	TRBJ1-6	TRBV6-6	few	CASSYMDYDSPLHF	TGTGCCAGCAGTTACATGGACTACGATTCACCCCTCCACTTT
.	TRBJ1-3	TRBV7-8	.	CASSLYQGSGNTIYF	TGTGCCAGCAGCTTATATCAGGGCTCTGGAAACACCATATATTTT
.	TRBJ1-2	TRBV4-2	.	CASSQHGQFGDYGYTF	TGTGCCAGCAGCCAACACGGACAATTCGGAGACTATGGCTACACCTTC
.	TRBJ2-3	TRBV5-1	.	CASSLPGVSSDTQYF	TGCGCCAGCAGCTTGCCAGGGGTGAGCTCAGATACGCAGTATTTT
TRBD1	TRBJ1-1	TRBV12-5	.	CASGLTQQGWGNTEAFF	TGTGCTAGTGGTTTGACCCAACAGGGGTGGGGGAACACTGAAGCTTTCTTT